Listed below are T cell receptor beta chains from one sample, sequenced in a study of T-cell memory formation after mild COVID-19. In TCRdb, the 5' RACE reads were re-called with MiXCR into one record per CDR3 protein. Here the sample spans under 550,000 distinct CDR3 sequences, approximately 18% being singletons. The sample comprised PBMCs or a T cell subset sorted from them (not recorded which). The receptors shown here come from a man aged 18 to 30 who had mild COVID-19 (a few samples of this study predate the infection). Cell type and time point are not known. The CDR3 runs from the conserved cysteine through the conserved F or W. The D gene is left open where the match is weak. Clone size is stated in some rows and not others, as once, few, many or a class when expanded.

>.|17|TRBD2|TRBJ2-7|TRBV20-1
TGCAGTGCTAGAGACCCTATGTTAGCGGGGACATCCTACGAGCAGTACTTC
CSARDPMLAGTSYEQYF
>few|13|TRBD2|TRBJ2-3|TRBV2
TGTGCCAGCCAGGGTCGGACTAGCGATACGCAGTATTTT
CASQGRTSDTQYF
>.|15|TRBD1|TRBJ2-1|TRBV20-1
TGCAGTGCTAGAGATTGGCAGGGGGCATACAATGAGCAGTTCTTC
CSARDWQGAYNEQFF
>many|15|.|TRBJ1-1|TRBV12-3/TRBV12-4
TGTGCCAGCAGACCCCTCATTGGGGCGGGCACTGAAGCTTTCTTT
CASRPLIGAGTEAFF
>few|16|.|TRBJ2-1|TRBV4-1
TGCGCCAGCAGCCTCCCAGGACCTACTCCCGTGAATGAGCAGTTCTTC
CASSLPGPTPVNEQFF
>many|16|.|TRBJ2-3|TRBV7-9
TGTGCCAGCAGCGCGATAGGTTCGGCAGCTCCAGATACGCAGTATTTT
CASSAIGSAAPDTQYF
>.|16|TRBD1|TRBJ2-2|TRBV7-9
TGTGCCAGCAGCTTAATTTGGGACAGGGGTTCCGGGGAGCTGTTTTTT
CASSLIWDRGSGELFF
>.|15|.|TRBJ1-1|TRBV12-3/TRBV12-4
TGTGCCAGCAGTTTTACAGGGAATTGGGACACTGAAGCTTTCTTT
CASSFTGNWDTEAFF
>few|21|.|TRBJ1-2|TRBV6-5
TGTGCCACCGGCCACACTTTTACCGGGACACATTACTTATTAGCTAACTATGGCTACACCTTC
CATGHTFTGTHYLLANYGYTF
>.|14|TRBD1|TRBJ1-4|TRBV11-2
TGTGCCAGCAGACACTCCAGGGGGCAGGAAAAACTGTTTTTT
CASRHSRGQEKLFF
>few|18|.|TRBJ1-3|TRBV6-6
TGTGCCAGCAGTTACTCCTCCCCAGGGAGCCGCTCTGGAAACACCATATATTTT
CASSYSSPGSRSGNTIYF
>few|12|.|TRBJ1-4|TRBV12-3/TRBV12-4
TGTGCCAGCAGTTTTCATAATGAAAAACTGTTTTTT
CASSFHNEKLFF